The rows below give T cell receptor beta chains drawn from one sample of a study of lymphopenia after photon versus proton radiotherapy. Profiled with immunoSEQ multiplex PCR; TCRdb holds only in-frame clones, not every one. The sample yields tens of thousands of clones, 85% seen once. The sample consisted of peripheral blood, taken from a patient treated with photon-based radiotherapy. The receptors derive from a man aged 60 to 75 with pancreatic cancer. Both conserved end residues are part of each CDR3. D genes are given only for firm matches. Size tells how often a clone was seen (once, few, many) or the class of an expanded clone, and some rows leave it out.

d_gene: .; v_gene: TRBV5-4; abundance: once; j_gene: TRBJ1-2; CDR3nt: TGTGCCAGCAGCTTTCAATTGTCGGGGGCGAGCTATGGCTACACCTTC; CDR3aa: CASSFQLSGASYGYTF
d_gene: .; v_gene: TRBV9; abundance: .; j_gene: TRBJ1-3; CDR3nt: TGTGCCAGCAGCATAGGGATCTCTGGAAACACCATATATTTT; CDR3aa: CASSIGISGNTIYF
d_gene: .; v_gene: TRBV11-2; abundance: .; j_gene: TRBJ2-7; CDR3nt: TGTGCCAGCAGCCTAACGGGTTCCGGGGAGCAGTACTTC; CDR3aa: CASSLTGSGEQYF
d_gene: TRBD1; v_gene: TRBV5-4; abundance: .; j_gene: TRBJ1-6; CDR3nt: TGTGCCAGCAGCTCGCCCGGGACAGGGAGGTCACCCCTCCACTTT; CDR3aa: CASSSPGTGRSPLHF
d_gene: .; v_gene: TRBV7-6; abundance: .; j_gene: TRBJ2-7; CDR3nt: TGTGCCAGCAGCTTAGCAAGGAGTGGCGAGCAGTACTTC; CDR3aa: CASSLARSGEQYF
d_gene: .; v_gene: TRBV7-9; abundance: .; j_gene: TRBJ1-1; CDR3nt: TGTGCCAGCAGTGGTTCCTATGCGGACGGGAACACTGAAGCTTTCTTT; CDR3aa: CASSGSYADGNTEAFF
d_gene: .; v_gene: TRBV7-3; abundance: .; j_gene: TRBJ2-1; CDR3nt: TGTGCCAGCAGCTTAATGGGGTCTGAGCAGTTCTTC; CDR3aa: CASSLMGSEQFF
d_gene: TRBD1; v_gene: TRBV4-3; abundance: .; j_gene: TRBJ2-7; CDR3nt: TGCGCCAGCAGCCGAGGACAGGGGGCGAGGGAGCAGTACTTC; CDR3aa: CASSRGQGAREQYF
d_gene: .; v_gene: TRBV30; abundance: .; j_gene: TRBJ2-1; CDR3nt: TGTGCCTGGAGGGGGACGGACTCCTACAATGAGCAGTTCTTC; CDR3aa: CAWRGTDSYNEQFF
d_gene: TRBD2; v_gene: TRBV4-3; abundance: .; j_gene: TRBJ2-7; CDR3nt: TGCGCCAGCAGCCTCGACAGGACTAGCGGCGAGCAGTACTTC; CDR3aa: CASSLDRTSGEQYF
d_gene: .; v_gene: TRBV19; abundance: .; j_gene: TRBJ1-6; CDR3nt: TGTGCCAGTAGTAGGCAGGGCTCCTATAATTCACCCCTCCACTTT; CDR3aa: CASSRQGSYNSPLHF
d_gene: .; v_gene: TRBV5-5; abundance: .; j_gene: TRBJ1-2; CDR3nt: TGTGCCAGCAGCTTGGAAGCCCGCGACTATGGCTACACCTTC; CDR3aa: CASSLEARDYGYTF
d_gene: .; v_gene: TRBV27; abundance: .; j_gene: TRBJ1-1; CDR3nt: TGTGCCAGCAAGCTACTTATGAACACTGAAGCTTTCTTT; CDR3aa: CASKLLMNTEAFF
d_gene: .; v_gene: TRBV11-2; abundance: .; j_gene: TRBJ2-7; CDR3nt: TGTGCCAGCAGCTTAGGGTCCTACGAGCAGTACTTC; CDR3aa: CASSLGSYEQYF
d_gene: .; v_gene: TRBV4-2; abundance: .; j_gene: TRBJ1-5; CDR3nt: TGTGCCAGCAGCCAAGACCGAGGGATACATCAGCCCCAGCATTTT; CDR3aa: CASSQDRGIHQPQHF
d_gene: TRBD1; v_gene: TRBV11-2; abundance: .; j_gene: TRBJ1-1; CDR3nt: TGTGCCAGCAGCTCCGGGGACAGGGGTGAAGCTTTCTTT; CDR3aa: CASSSGDRGEAFF
d_gene: .; v_gene: TRBV29-1; abundance: once; j_gene: TRBJ2-2; CDR3nt: TGCAGCGTTGGGGGGCCCCCCGGGGAGCTGTTTTTT; CDR3aa: CSVGGPPGELFF
d_gene: .; v_gene: TRBV19; abundance: .; j_gene: TRBJ2-7; CDR3nt: TGTGCCAGTAGCCGACAGATAACCTACGAGCAGCACTTC; CDR3aa: CASSRQITYEQHF
d_gene: .; v_gene: TRBV6-6; abundance: .; j_gene: TRBJ1-5; CDR3nt: TGTGCCAGCAGGATACCGACTGGAAGCAATCAGCCCCAGCATTTT; CDR3aa: CASRIPTGSNQPQHF
d_gene: .; v_gene: TRBV2; abundance: .; j_gene: TRBJ1-6; CDR3nt: TGTGCCAGCAGTGTCTTGGCGGGGGGAGGGATCTATAATTCACCCCTCCACTTT; CDR3aa: CASSVLAGGGIYNSPLHF
d_gene: .; v_gene: TRBV27; abundance: .; j_gene: TRBJ1-6; CDR3nt: TGTGCCAGCTCTAGGCCGGACGGAAATTCACCCCTCCACTTT; CDR3aa: CASSRPDGNSPLHF
d_gene: .; v_gene: TRBV5-1; abundance: .; j_gene: TRBJ1-2; CDR3nt: TGCGCCAGCAGCTTGGCCACCAAGGCCCCAGCGGAGGGCTACACCTTC; CDR3aa: CASSLATKAPAEGYTF
d_gene: .; v_gene: TRBV28; abundance: .; j_gene: TRBJ1-1; CDR3nt: TGTGCCAGCAGTTTATCCAGGGGAATATCCGAAGCTTTCTTT; CDR3aa: CASSLSRGISEAFF
d_gene: .; v_gene: TRBV6-4; abundance: .; j_gene: TRBJ1-2; CDR3nt: TGTGCCAGCAGTGACAGGGCGGAGGCAGCTCACGGCTACACCTTC; CDR3aa: CASSDRAEAAHGYTF
d_gene: .; v_gene: TRBV6-1; abundance: .; j_gene: TRBJ1-5; CDR3nt: TGTGCCAGCAGTGAAAAGACAGGATACAATCAGCCCCAGCATTTT; CDR3aa: CASSEKTGYNQPQHF
d_gene: .; v_gene: TRBV5-8; abundance: .; j_gene: TRBJ1-5; CDR3nt: TGTGCCAGCAGCTTGGGAGGTTCAGGGGATGGCAATCAGCCCCAGCATTTT; CDR3aa: CASSLGGSGDGNQPQHF
d_gene: .; v_gene: TRBV6-1; abundance: few; j_gene: TRBJ1-5; CDR3nt: TGTGCCAGCAGTGAAGCGAGCAAGGGGTTTCAGCCCCAGCATTTT; CDR3aa: CASSEASKGFQPQHF
d_gene: .; v_gene: TRBV30; abundance: .; j_gene: TRBJ1-4; CDR3nt: TGTGCCTGGAGGACACAGGGCGCAACTAATGAAAAACTGTTTTTT; CDR3aa: CAWRTQGATNEKLFF
d_gene: .; v_gene: TRBV5-4; abundance: .; j_gene: TRBJ2-6; CDR3nt: TGTGCCAGCAGCTTGGGAAGCTCTGGGGCCAACGTCCTGACTTTC; CDR3aa: CASSLGSSGANVLTF
d_gene: .; v_gene: TRBV5-1; abundance: .; j_gene: TRBJ2-3; CDR3nt: TGCGCCAGCAGCTTGGTCCACAGGGACACAGATACGCAGTATTTT; CDR3aa: CASSLVHRDTDTQYF
d_gene: .; v_gene: TRBV5-1; abundance: .; j_gene: TRBJ1-2; CDR3nt: TGCGCCAGCACGAGGGGTGCGGAGTATGGCTACACCTTC; CDR3aa: CASTRGAEYGYTF
d_gene: TRBD1; v_gene: TRBV4-2; abundance: .; j_gene: TRBJ1-4; CDR3nt: TGTGCCAGCAGCCGGGGACAGGGGGCTCGTAATGAAAAACTGTTTTTT; CDR3aa: CASSRGQGARNEKLFF
d_gene: .; v_gene: TRBV6-4; abundance: few; j_gene: TRBJ2-6; CDR3nt: TGTGCCAGCAGTGAGTCAGGGGCGGCTGGGGCCAACGTCCTGACTTTC; CDR3aa: CASSESGAAGANVLTF
d_gene: .; v_gene: TRBV7-8; abundance: few; j_gene: TRBJ2-7; CDR3nt: TGTGCCAGCAGCCACCTCGGGGGTCCTCTCTCCTACGAGCAGTACTTC; CDR3aa: CASSHLGGPLSYEQYF
d_gene: .; v_gene: TRBV2; abundance: medium-sized; j_gene: TRBJ1-5; CDR3nt: TGTGCCAGCAGTCCTAATTATAGCAATCAGCCCCAGCATTTT; CDR3aa: CASSPNYSNQPQHF
d_gene: TRBD2; v_gene: TRBV2; abundance: .; j_gene: TRBJ2-3; CDR3nt: TGTGCCAGCACCGGGACTAGCGGGGTTGGAGATACGCAGTATTTT; CDR3aa: CASTGTSGVGDTQYF
d_gene: TRBD1; v_gene: TRBV7-9; abundance: once; j_gene: TRBJ2-7; CDR3nt: TGTGCCAGCAGCTTATCGGGACAGGTGGATTTCTTATACGAGCAGTACTTC; CDR3aa: CASSLSGQVDFLYEQYF
d_gene: .; v_gene: TRBV30; abundance: .; j_gene: TRBJ1-6; CDR3nt: TGTGGTGTGGGGCCGGCACCCCTCCACTTT; CDR3aa: CGVGPAPLHF
d_gene: .; v_gene: TRBV12-5; abundance: .; j_gene: TRBJ1-1; CDR3nt: TGTGCTAGTGGTTCCAGTTTGGGGTACACTGAAGCTTTCTTT; CDR3aa: CASGSSLGYTEAFF
d_gene: TRBD1; v_gene: TRBV10-3; abundance: once; j_gene: TRBJ2-7; CDR3nt: TGTGCCATCAGTTTTAGGCCGACAGGGGGCGCTTCTACCTACGAGCAGTACTTC; CDR3aa: CAISFRPTGGASTYEQYF
d_gene: TRBD1; v_gene: TRBV19; abundance: .; j_gene: TRBJ2-1; CDR3nt: TGTGCCAGTAGTATAGTTGGGACAGGCTCCTACAATGAGCAGTTCTTC; CDR3aa: CASSIVGTGSYNEQFF
d_gene: .; v_gene: TRBV5-1; abundance: .; j_gene: TRBJ1-4; CDR3nt: TGCGCCAGCAGCTTGGCGGGAAACAATGAAAAACTGTTTTTT; CDR3aa: CASSLAGNNEKLFF
d_gene: .; v_gene: TRBV2; abundance: .; j_gene: TRBJ1-1; CDR3nt: TGTGCCAGCAGTGAAGAGGCGAACACTGAAGCTTTCTTT; CDR3aa: CASSEEANTEAFF
d_gene: .; v_gene: TRBV9; abundance: .; j_gene: TRBJ2-3; CDR3nt: TGTGCCAGCAGCGTAGGGCTAGCTAGCACAGATACGCAGTATTTT; CDR3aa: CASSVGLASTDTQYF
d_gene: .; v_gene: TRBV19; abundance: .; j_gene: TRBJ1-6; CDR3nt: TGTGCCAGCTGGGACCAGGGGATGAATTCACCCCTCCACTTT; CDR3aa: CASWDQGMNSPLHF
d_gene: .; v_gene: TRBV11-3; abundance: .; j_gene: TRBJ1-1; CDR3nt: TGTGCCAGCAGCTTAGATTCCCGCACTGAAGCTTTCTTT; CDR3aa: CASSLDSRTEAFF
d_gene: .; v_gene: TRBV2; abundance: medium-sized; j_gene: TRBJ2-3; CDR3nt: TGTGCCAGCAGGGGAGGGACAGGCACAGATACGCAGTATTTT; CDR3aa: CASRGGTGTDTQYF
d_gene: .; v_gene: TRBV6-5; abundance: .; j_gene: TRBJ1-2; CDR3nt: TGTGCCAGCAGCCGCGCCGGATATGGCTACACCTTC; CDR3aa: CASSRAGYGYTF
d_gene: .; v_gene: TRBV7-2; abundance: once; j_gene: TRBJ2-7; CDR3nt: TGTGCCAGCAGCTTCCCAGGATCCTACGAGCAGTACTTC; CDR3aa: CASSFPGSYEQYF
d_gene: .; v_gene: TRBV11-3; abundance: few; j_gene: TRBJ1-2; CDR3nt: TGTGCCAGCAGCTTAGGTACAGAACTCTATGGCTACACCTTC; CDR3aa: CASSLGTELYGYTF
d_gene: .; v_gene: TRBV6-6; abundance: .; j_gene: TRBJ1-6; CDR3nt: TGTGCCAGCAGCACGAGGGGAAGCTATAATTCACCCCTCCACTTT; CDR3aa: CASSTRGSYNSPLHF
d_gene: TRBD1; v_gene: TRBV29-1; abundance: few; j_gene: TRBJ1-1; CDR3nt: TGCAGCGCCCAGACTAGGGGACCGGGACAGGGTCATCGGAGCACTGAAGCTTTCTTT; CDR3aa: CSAQTRGPGQGHRSTEAFF
d_gene: TRBD1; v_gene: TRBV18; abundance: once; j_gene: TRBJ2-7; CDR3nt: TGTGCCAGCTCACCCTCGACAGGGGGCGAGCAGTACTTC; CDR3aa: CASSPSTGGEQYF
d_gene: TRBD2; v_gene: TRBV9; abundance: .; j_gene: TRBJ2-1; CDR3nt: TGTGCCAGCAGCCCGGGACTAGCGACCCACAATGAGCAGTTCTTC; CDR3aa: CASSPGLATHNEQFF
d_gene: .; v_gene: TRBV5-3; abundance: .; j_gene: TRBJ2-7; CDR3nt: TGTGCCAGAAGCTTGACGCGCTCCTACGAGCAGTACTTC; CDR3aa: CARSLTRSYEQYF
d_gene: .; v_gene: TRBV5-4; abundance: .; j_gene: TRBJ1-2; CDR3nt: TGTGCCAGCAGCTTGGAGAGCCAGGTTTATGGCTACACCTTC; CDR3aa: CASSLESQVYGYTF
d_gene: TRBD1; v_gene: TRBV5-1; abundance: .; j_gene: TRBJ1-1; CDR3nt: TGCGCCAGCAGCTTTTCCCCCGGGACAGGGAACACTGAAGCTTTCTTT; CDR3aa: CASSFSPGTGNTEAFF
d_gene: .; v_gene: TRBV5-1; abundance: .; j_gene: TRBJ1-2; CDR3nt: TGCGCCAGCAGCTTGGCCCCCATGGGGGCAGGGAATGGCTACACCTTC; CDR3aa: CASSLAPMGAGNGYTF
d_gene: .; v_gene: TRBV7-9; abundance: .; j_gene: TRBJ1-4; CDR3nt: TGTGCTATCAATGGGGATATTTCGATTGAAAAACTGTTTTTT; CDR3aa: CAINGDISIEKLFF
d_gene: TRBD2; v_gene: TRBV9; abundance: .; j_gene: TRBJ2-3; CDR3nt: TGTGCCAGCAGCGTAGAGGGACTAGCGAAAAACACAGATACGCAGTATTTT; CDR3aa: CASSVEGLAKNTDTQYF